This TCR beta chain was recorded in a study of siplizumab effects on memory and regulatory T cells. The table came from immunoSEQ multiplex PCR; TCRdb's copy has only in-frame clones and leaves some out. This sample yields roughly 64,000 clones, of which just over 95% are seen a single time; 0.08% to 0.1% belongs to the top ten. The CDR3 contains 15 residues. V is TRBV21-1 and J is TRBJ2-3; the table gives TRBD2 as D, unverified against the DNA. TRBV21-1 is designated a pseudogene. This TCR was sampled from a human donor in good health. The sequencing input was naive CD8+ T cells sorted from blood. The CDR3 DNA reads TGTGCCAGCAGCAAGACTAGCGGAAGCACAGATACGCAGTATTTT. It yields the protein CASSKTSGSTDTQYF.